The 2 T cell receptor beta chains listed next were all sequenced from one sample in a study of blood T cells in healthy people across ages. PCR was performed a second time for 7 to 11 cycles using a sample-barcoded 5' primer and a J-beta primer mix. TCRdb re-derived calls from the 5' RACE reads in MiXCR, one entry per CDR3 protein. The sample lists just over 1 million distinct CDR3 sequences, 45% occurring once. Sequenced input: blood. The source of these receptors is a woman aged 55-69 years in good health.

This clonotype was detected only once. This chain links TRBV3-1 with TRBJ2-4, with TRBD1 matching over 8 bases. The germline V gene encodes CDR1 LGHDT and CDR2 YNNKEL (reference sequence). This CDR3 spans 17 amino acids. After removal of 1 base from V and 6 bases from J, the junction contained 11 bases not matched to a gene. The CDR3 is CASSQGLGQGRGNIQYF. Here the CDR3 DNA reads TGTGCCAGCAGCCAAGGGCTCGGACAGGGTAGAGGAAACATTCAGTACTTC.

This clonotype appeared a few times. A single base separates this from a much larger clone, so it may be a read error. The chain employs TRBV27 and TRBJ2-5, with a possible D match to TRBD1 (7 bases). Matching the DNA end better, TRBJ2-1 makes the J call doubtful. The CDR3 length is 16 residues. The germline V gene encodes CDR1 MNHEY and CDR2 SMNVEV (reference sequence). CDR3 amino acids: CASKEGGKGAQETQFF. CDR3 nucleotides: TGTGCCAGCAAGGAAGGCGGGAAGGGGGCCCAAGAGACCCAGTTCTTC.